This T cell receptor beta chain was documented in a study of tumor and adjacent non-tumor tissue in lung cancer. Study as a whole: The cohort had about a dozen adenocarcinoma, 2 squamous cell and 1 small cell patients. Each sample yielded roughly 4 million productive TCRbeta reads on average. Stage I to III disease affected 10 men and several women aged roughly 30 to 80.

TCRbeta libraries were built with three rounds of nested PCR, modified from ARM-PCR. In TCRdb, the multiplex PCR reads were re-called with MiXCR into one record per CDR3 protein. The sample has some 100,000 distinct CDR3 sequences; 60% to 80% are singletons. The template was RNA from unsorted bulk tissue. The normal lung tissue was taken more than 3 cm from the tumor edge. Notes on the study in general: Top 100 clones took a larger repertoire share in normal lung.

Germline CDR1 MNHNS, CDR2 SASEGT. This CDR3 is 13 amino acids long. V trimming: 7 bases; J trimming: 4 bases; junction bases outside the gene matches: 3. The table lists this clonotype with many counts. Its specificity is unknown. The rearrangement uses TRBV6-1 and TRBJ1-1, with 10 bases identical to TRBD1. The specimen sequenced was distant non-tumor lung tissue. This sequence originates from a man younger than 40 with non-small cell lung cancer. The DNA of the CDR3 is TGTGCCAGCATTGGACAGGGGGTCACTGAAGCTTTCTTT. This translates into CASIGQGVTEAFF.